This record covers a single T cell receptor (beta chain). What it binds is unknown. This record comes from a study of OX40 agonist ivuxolimab in advanced cancers. Notes on the study in general: Several nonresponders also turned out to have low normalized T-cell clonal expansion. Undetermined was the antigen specificity of the expanded peripheral T cells. CD4+ and CD8+ blood T cells expanded clonally by week 6 at 0.1 to 3.0 mg/kg. Expanded clones were, on average, more numerous among CD8+ T cells than CD4+.

Assay: immunoSEQ multiplex PCR; the TCRdb copy retains only in-frame clones and omits some. Of some 80,000 clones detected, more than 70% appear once; the ten largest clones hold more than 0.65%. The CDR3 runs to 12 residues. Trimming removed 7 bases from V and 9 bases from J, with 18 bases in between. Germline loops: CDR1 GTSNPN, CDR2 SVGIG (reference sequence). This receptor was identified in an adult with an advanced solid tumor such as melanoma, head and neck, liver or kidney cancer. This sequence joins TRBV30 and TRBJ1-2; D is possibly TRBD1 (6 bases). Source: CD4+ or CD8+ T cells sorted from blood, taken in a trial of the OX40 agonist ivuxolimab. CDR3 sequence: CAFQGGGSSYTF. The CDR3, as DNA: TGTGCCTTCCAAGGGGGAGGTTCGAGCTACACCTTC.